This is a list of T cell receptor beta chains from one sample in a study of glioma-infiltrating T cells after dendritic cell vaccination. TCRdb keeps only in-frame clones here, not all; method: immunoSEQ multiplex PCR. The sample carries around 90,000 clones, 80% to 90% recorded once. Sequences were derived from blood, sampled after dendritic cell vaccination. The receptors were gathered from a human donor with glioblastoma. The CDR3 runs from the conserved cysteine through the conserved F or W. The D gene is left open where the match is weak. Size values are once, few and many counts, or a class for expanded clones, and some rows have none.

clone size,V gene,D gene,J gene,CDR3 DNA,CDR3 protein
NA,TRBV7-9,NA,TRBJ2-1,TGTGCCAGCAGCTTAGAAAGGGGCGGGGTACGGGCGAATGAGCAGTTCTTC,CASSLERGGVRANEQFF
NA,TRBV6-6,NA,TRBJ2-6,TGTGCCAGTACAGACTGGGGAGTCTCTGGGGCCAACGTCCTGACTTTC,CASTDWGVSGANVLTF
NA,TRBV6-1,TRBD2,TRBJ2-3,TGTGCCAGCAGTGAGCTAGCGGGGTTGACAGATACGCAGTATTTT,CASSELAGLTDTQYF
NA,TRBV6-5,NA,TRBJ2-7,TGTGCCAGCAGTTATACTGGAGCCGAGCAGTACTTC,CASSYTGAEQYF
NA,TRBV4-2,NA,TRBJ2-4,TGTGCCAGCAGCCAAGGGCAGTTAAAAAACATTCAGTACTTC,CASSQGQLKNIQYF
NA,TRBV7-9,TRBD1,TRBJ1-1,TGTGCCAGCAGCCCGGGACAGAAGAACACTGAAGCTTTCTTT,CASSPGQKNTEAFF
once,TRBV7-9,TRBD1,TRBJ2-2,TGTGCCAGCAAGCCCGGGACAGCCCGACTAAACACCGGGGAGCTGTTTTTT,CASKPGTARLNTGELFF
NA,TRBV6-5,NA,TRBJ1-1,TGTGCCAGCAGTCTTACAGGGTTCACTGAAGCTTTCTTT,CASSLTGFTEAFF
NA,TRBV6-1,NA,TRBJ2-7,TGTGCCAGCAGGATCTGGACAGACGGGTTGCGGTTC,CASRIWTDGLRF
NA,TRBV7-9,TRBD2,TRBJ2-1,TGTGCCAGCGGGGGGAGCGGGAGTCCACATGAGCAGTTCTTC,CASGGSGSPHEQFF
NA,TRBV6-5,NA,TRBJ1-2,TGTGCCAGCAGTGACGGACGGACTATGTATGGCTACACCTTC,CASSDGRTMYGYTF
NA,TRBV19,NA,TRBJ1-5,TGTGCCACCACACAGGGAAAGTACGATCAGCCCCAGCATTTT,CATTQGKYDQPQHF
NA,TRBV25-1,NA,TRBJ1-2,TGTGCCAGCAGTGATAACCGGAGATATGGCTACACCTTC,CASSDNRRYGYTF
NA,TRBV5-8,NA,TRBJ2-2,TGTGCCAGCAGCTCCTCCGGGACATCGAACACCGGGGAGCTGTTTTTT,CASSSSGTSNTGELFF
NA,TRBV5-6,NA,TRBJ1-2,TGTGCCAGCAGCAGAGAAGGACAGACCTATGGCTACACCTTC,CASSREGQTYGYTF
once,TRBV29-1,NA,TRBJ2-3,TGCAGCGCCGAGGGTGGGAGTAGGGTCACAGATACGCAGTATTTT,CSAEGGSRVTDTQYF
NA,TRBV11-2,NA,TRBJ1-4,TGTGCCAGCAGCTTAGAAGGTTTGCCACGGAGTGAAAAACTGTTTTTT,CASSLEGLPRSEKLFF
NA,TRBV30,NA,TRBJ1-2,TGTGCCTGGAGGTTCTTCTATGGCTACACCTTC,CAWRFFYGYTF
NA,TRBV7-6,NA,TRBJ2-1,TGTGCCAGCAGCGTGGGCAGCAATGAGCAGTTCTTC,CASSVGSNEQFF
NA,TRBV9,TRBD2,TRBJ2-2,TGTGCCAGCAGGAGACTAGCGGGAGGGACCGGGGAGCTGTTTTTT,CASRRLAGGTGELFF
NA,TRBV6-5,TRBD1,TRBJ1-1,TGTGCCAGCAGTGTAGCAGGGGGCTGGACTGAAGCTTTCTTT,CASSVAGGWTEAFF
NA,TRBV4-1,NA,TRBJ2-7,TGCGCCAGCAGCCAAGATCAGCCTAGCTCCTACGAGCAGTACTTC,CASSQDQPSSYEQYF
NA,TRBV5-1,TRBD2,TRBJ2-3,TGCGCCAGCAGCTGGGGACTAGCGGGAGGCACTCCTAGCACAGATACGCAGTATTTT,CASSWGLAGGTPSTDTQYF
NA,TRBV5-1,TRBD1,TRBJ2-2,TGCGCCAGCAGCGGACAGGGGGCCGGGGAGCTGTTTTTT,CASSGQGAGELFF
NA,TRBV12-2,NA,TRBJ2-2,TGTGCAAGTCGCCTGGGGGCGTTGGGGGCCGGGAACACCGGGGAGCTGTTTTTT,CASRLGALGAGNTGELFF
once,TRBV7-8,NA,TRBJ2-7,TGTGCCAGCAGCTTGGGAGTAGACTACGAGCAGTACTTC,CASSLGVDYEQYF
NA,TRBV28,TRBD1,TRBJ2-3,TGTGCCAGCAGTTCGGGACAGGGGAGCCTTCTGGATACGCAGTATTTT,CASSSGQGSLLDTQYF
NA,TRBV10-3,NA,TRBJ1-3,TGTGCCATCAGTGAGAGGGGACTTCGCTCTGGAAACACCATATATTTT,CAISERGLRSGNTIYF
NA,TRBV5-4,NA,TRBJ2-1,TGTGCCAGCAGCTTGGGAGGTGGGGGAGGAGTCTACAATGAGCAGTTCTTC,CASSLGGGGGVYNEQFF
once,TRBV19,TRBD1,TRBJ1-2,TGTGCCAGTAGTGGAGACAGGGTTCGTGGCTACACCTTC,CASSGDRVRGYTF
NA,TRBV6-6,NA,TRBJ2-3,TGTGCCAGCAGTGCAGGGATAGATACGCAGTATTTT,CASSAGIDTQYF
NA,TRBV11-3,NA,TRBJ2-5,TGTGCCAGCAGCAACCAGGGGACCTTAGAGACCCAGTACTTC,CASSNQGTLETQYF
NA,TRBV6-5,NA,TRBJ1-3,TGTGCCAGCAGCAAACCAGGGTATGCTGGAAACACCATATATTTT,CASSKPGYAGNTIYF
NA,TRBV5-1,NA,TRBJ1-6,TGCGCCAGCAGCTTGGCTCCAGGGCGGCCTAATTCACCCCTCCACTTT,CASSLAPGRPNSPLHF
NA,TRBV5-8,TRBD1,TRBJ2-1,TGTGCCAGCAGACTGAAGGACAGGGCTTCCTACAATGAGCAGTTCTTC,CASRLKDRASYNEQFF
NA,TRBV7-2,TRBD1,TRBJ2-3,TGTGCCAGCATCCCCAACAGGGGTGATACGCAGTATTTT,CASIPNRGDTQYF
NA,TRBV4-1,NA,TRBJ1-1,TGCGCCAGCAGCCCTAGTTCAAAGGCGGCACCTTTAGAGAACACTGAAGCTTTCTTT,CASSPSSKAAPLENTEAFF
NA,TRBV6-5,NA,TRBJ2-5,TGTGCCAGCAGTTACTCAGAAAACGGGGAGACCCAGTACTTC,CASSYSENGETQYF
once,TRBV9,NA,TRBJ1-1,TGTGCCAGCAGCGGACTTCAGGGCATGAACACTGAAGCTTTCTTT,CASSGLQGMNTEAFF
once,TRBV9,TRBD1,TRBJ1-6,TGTGCCAGCAGCACTAACAGGGGGCGTAATTCACCCCTCCACTTT,CASSTNRGRNSPLHF
NA,TRBV5-1,NA,TRBJ2-3,TGCGCCAGCAGCTTGTATGACAGAGACACAGATACGCAGTATTTT,CASSLYDRDTDTQYF
NA,TRBV19,TRBD2,TRBJ2-3,TGTGCCACTTCCTCGGTGGGTATAGCGGGGGGCCGTGGAGATACGCAGTATTTT,CATSSVGIAGGRGDTQYF
NA,TRBV5-1,NA,TRBJ1-4,TGCGCCAGCAGCTTGGTTCCCACAACTAATGAAAAACTGTTTTTT,CASSLVPTTNEKLFF
NA,TRBV6-5,NA,TRBJ2-2,TGTGCCAGCAGTTTAGGGGCAGGGGAGAACACCGGGGAGCTGTTTTTT,CASSLGAGENTGELFF
NA,TRBV19,NA,TRBJ2-3,TGTGCCAGTAGCCAGGGTCACACAGATACGCAGTATTTT,CASSQGHTDTQYF
NA,TRBV6-6,NA,TRBJ2-1,TGTGCCAGCAGTTACTCTCGGGTCTACAATGAGCAGTTCTTC,CASSYSRVYNEQFF
NA,TRBV6-1,NA,TRBJ1-1,TGTGCCAGCACTCACGGGGGGAGTAGTGAAGCTTTCTTT,CASTHGGSSEAFF
NA,TRBV7-8,TRBD2,TRBJ2-5,TGTGCCAGCAGCTTAGATAGGCGGGGGGGAACCTCCTACAAAGAGACCCAGTACTTC,CASSLDRRGGTSYKETQYF
NA,TRBV7-7,NA,TRBJ2-7,TGTGCCAGCAGCCCCGCAAACTCGTACGAGCAGTACTTC,CASSPANSYEQYF
NA,TRBV18,TRBD2,TRBJ2-2,TGTGCCAGCTCATTAACTAGCGGGGGCACCGGGGAGCTGTTTTTT,CASSLTSGGTGELFF
NA,TRBV6-1,TRBD1,TRBJ1-4,TGTGCCAGCAGTGACGCCGGGGACAGGGTGTTGTTTTTT,CASSDAGDRVLFF
few,TRBV6-5,NA,TRBJ1-1,TGTGCCAGCGCTCGGGGCACTGAAGCTTTCTTT,CASARGTEAFF